This T cell receptor beta chain was recovered during a study of cytomegalovirus exposure and HLA in healthy donors (dated 2017 in TCRdb). Describing the broader study: An earlier analysis of roughly 610 of the donors reported approximately 260 Gb of sequence data and approximately 120 million unique TCR beta sequences obtained from about 179 million T cells. In a later analysis, previously published TCR beta repertoires from 666 donors were re-analyzed and high-resolution HLA genotyping was added so that TCR occurrence patterns could be studied. Among the roughly 380 genotyped donors, under 90% belonged to the genetic ancestry cluster associated with self-reported Caucasian donors. Genome-wide SNP genotypes for about 60% of the roughly 700 donors were used in a later genetic analysis, which treated that subset as a discovery cohort. Rather than using new phenotypic data, the later analysis identified candidate immune exposures from TCR beta sequences and from how often those sequences occurred across donors. The number of donors typed differed by locus, with roughly 620-640 for A, B, C, DRB1 and DQB1, 522 for DQA1, 606 for DPA1, and approximately 470 for DPB1. The aim of the study was to test whether cataloging public T cell receptors could identify signatures of past pathogen exposure. Five DR-DQ haplotypes were treated as single units for association and clustering because of strong linkage in the cohort. Among about 390 genotyped donors of the cohort, an average of about 240,000 unique TCR beta nucleotide sequences were sequenced per donor, about a sixth of them non-productive. An earlier analysis of about 620 of the donors applied high-throughput TCR beta sequencing to assess whether each TCR beta V gene segment acted as functional or pseudogenic. Every repertoire in the discovery cohort had been generated on one and the same sequencing platform. HLA typing included class I and class II loci at four-digit resolution. Roughly 290 gigabases of sequencing data and around 88 million unique TCR sequences made up an early release that covered some 640 HLA-typed donors. Donor age, sex, ethnicity and CMV serostatus were compiled alongside the repertoire data. The T cell repertoires of some 700 subjects were profiled by immunosequencing and related to cytomegalovirus serostatus. Besides the first cohort of under 700 subjects, a separate validation cohort made up of about 120 different subjects was used. The study combined high-throughput TCR immunosequencing, statistical association of individual TCRs with disease status, and machine learning to predict cytomegalovirus infection status.

Overall results and qualifications from the work: A further reported finding was that TCR beta sequences accurately predicted the HLA-A and HLA-B alleles for most subjects in the first cohort. In an earlier analysis of under 600 of the donors, most TCR beta V segments were observed in productive rearrangements about 87% or about 30% of the time, broadly matching IMGT annotations. Several of the top co-occurrence clusters appeared to be linked to parvovirus B19, influenza, CMV and Epstein-Barr virus, according to a later analysis. Only TCR beta chains were sequenced in this cohort, and the absence of alpha or paired-chain data limited detectable features. In a later analysis, HLA-associated TCR beta chains were found to be more clonally expanded and to have lower generation probabilities than equally common non-associated chains. According to a later analysis, TCR association rates differed among HLA loci, with DRB1 alleles showing the most associated TCRs and HLA-C alleles showing the fewest. Strong co-occurrence of HLA alleles, especially DR and DQ, made assigning TCR associations to individual alleles difficult. It was suggested by the authors that the approach could potentially be generalized to other disease states and immunological phenotypes. Cytomegalovirus status was reported to be diagnosed by the classifier with high specificity and sensitivity in both the original and validation cohorts. A later analysis found that most CMV-associated TCR beta chains appeared HLA-restricted, with HLA associations seemingly driven largely by CMV exposure. Immune exposure information for the cohort was limited to CMV serostatus. Sequencing depth was assumed to be roughly uniform across donors in the presence/absence analyses, though that assumption may not hold. Most TCR sequences were observed very rarely across donors, whereas some public TCRs were present in many individuals. A cluster of highly shared sequence variants was judged likely to represent a technical artifact of the sequencing pipeline. A few of the identified cytomegalovirus-associated TCR beta chains were confirmed in vitro to be specific for cytomegalovirus antigens. Specific HLA alleles were associated with 15,000 to 20,000 TCR beta sequences at a false discovery rate of 0.05 in a later analysis. In the study, approximately 160 TCR beta chains were listed as associated with cytomegalovirus. According to a later genetic analysis, donors in an Asian-associated ancestry cluster had fewer N-insertions in productive TCRs than the approximately 670-donor mean. Because HLA typing was unavailable for some donors at each locus, only the typed subset was used in association tests. Correlated functional status among segregating V segments might be attributable to linkage disequilibrium, but an unknown experimental factor could not be ruled out. Because counts were too low, roughly 17 rarely observed V segments, including chromosome 9 orphons, were left out of the earlier analysis of about 500 of the donors. The 87-base-pair reads could not distinguish some IMGT-functional V segments, including TRBV6-2 and TRBV6-3, so those segments were excluded. In a later genetic analysis, a missense DCLRE1C variant was associated with V-gene and J-gene trimming of TCR beta chains, and the association was replicated in an independent cohort.

A few counts support this clone. Its recognized antigen is unknown. No much larger clone is present one base from it, and per-base qualities are unavailable. The cohort comprised 666 healthy bone marrow donors. At the time of sampling, every cohort member was nominally healthy, though immune exposures that went unrecorded were likely present. The donor tested CMV seronegative, placing the donor among the 350 to 400 seronegative members of the cohort. Each donor provided a peripheral blood sample, and peripheral blood mononuclear cells were used for TCR beta sequencing. Genomic DNA was extracted from the blood cell samples with the Qiagen DNeasy Blood Extraction Kit. Receptor libraries were prepared by the immunoSEQ multiplex PCR assay. A mixture of 60 forward primers for TCR Vbeta segments and 13 reverse primers for TCR Jbeta segments was used in the multiplex PCR. The CDR3 region of rearranged TCR beta genes was amplified from genomic DNA by a multiplex PCR assay. On the Illumina HiSeq System, the amplified TCR beta libraries were sequenced as 87-base-pair reads. The authors' pipeline ran thus. A later analysis tallied some 79 million unique TCR beta chains across the 640 or so repertoires, and some 10 million of those chains were shared by two or more donors. Raw reads were error-corrected and collapsed into unique sequences by a nearest-neighbor algorithm in which closely related sequences were merged to remove PCR and sequencing errors. To assign V, D and J gene segments, CDR3 sequences were aligned to IMGT reference sequences. For a sequence to be retained, a match of at least six nucleotides to both a V gene segment and a J gene segment was required. Rearrangements were called productive when the CDR3 lacked stop codons and stayed in frame with V and J; all others were non-productive. Following IMGT convention, CDR3 was defined as the stretch from the second conserved V-encoded cysteine to the conserved J-encoded phenylalanine. The earlier analysis of a few hundred of the donors excluded any sequence lacking an unambiguous match to a single V gene segment. In an earlier analysis of about 590 of the donors, a V segment was called functional when productive rearrangements were above 56.7%, and segregating when the standard deviation between donors exceeded 5%. To diagnose cytomegalovirus status from the catalog of TCR beta chain sequences, a statistical classification framework was built. A later analysis assigned V and J genes by comparing TCR nucleotide sequences with IMGT/GENE-DB human TR gene sequences. A later analysis assigned CDR3 sequences and most-parsimonious VDJ recombination scenarios with the TCRdist pipeline. In a later analysis, each TCR beta chain was defined by its CDR3 amino acid sequence together with its V-gene family, and reads without a unique V-gene family were excluded. In a later analysis, around 650 highly shared, low-generation-probability nucleotide sequences were removed to address suspected cross-contamination and a sequencing artifact. A later analysis calculated a clonal expansion index for each public chain from normalized within-repertoire ranks of inferred template counts. In a later analysis, generation probabilities were computed using a VDJ recombination model fitted to out-of-frame rearrangements, and the results were checked against IGoR. Hypergeometric tests were used in a later analysis to score TCR-TCR, TCR-HLA and TCR-CMV co-occurrence, with a repertoire-size bias correction applied to the TCR pairs. A later analysis estimated false discovery rates by permuting HLA or CMV assignments 20 times. In a later analysis, co-occurring TCRs were grouped using DBSCAN, with TCRdist sequence similarity added in when clustering inside HLA-allele-positive subsets. Co-occurrence clustering excluded repertoires with fewer than 30,000 or more than 120,000 public chains, plus five with anomalous nucleotide sharing. The clones in this table, taken by TCRdb from immuneACCESS, are in-frame only. Not every clone is retained; where verified, under half of the shortfall comes from an unresolved V gene, and the cause of the rest is unknown. V and J calls plus clone size are reproduced from that table; the DNA served to infer D and trimming. The sample table lists 150,000 or so clones, roughly 9.7% of them with a count of one. The top ten hold 1.8% of the sample.

V and J are truncated by 5 bases and 6 bases respectively, leaving an intervening sequence of 17 bases. The CDR3 runs 15 amino acids, cysteine and phenylalanine included. Here the CDR3 DNA is all that survives: 45 bases in frame from base 1. CDR1 and CDR2, looked up from the germline V gene, are MDHEN and SYDVKM. The chain is encoded by TRBV28 joined to TRBJ2-1, and the D gene may be TRBD2, 6 bases matching. This clonotype was sampled from a man aged 50 to 59 in good health and CMV-seronegative. The material sequenced was PBMCs. The CDR3 loop reads CASSPPGSGLNEQFF. The DNA sequence follows: TGTGCCAGCAGTCCCCCGGGTAGCGGACTCAATGAGCAGTTCTTC.